Sequencing of this T cell receptor beta chain was carried out in a study of somatic mutations in cytotoxic T cells in rheumatoid arthritis. The CDR3 has 13 residues. Between the trimmed V and J ends, which lost 6 bases and 3 bases, there was a span of 11 bases. In germline, CDR1 is MNHEY, CDR2 SVGAGI. There are a few counts of this clone. Its antigen remains unidentified. Findings and caveats of the study: No antigen targets were known for the expanded CD8+ clones.

This table comes from immunoSEQ multiplex PCR, and its TCRdb copy is limited to in-frame clones, with some not included. The top ten hold roughly 15% of the sample, which has just under 7,500 clones, approximately 90% seen once. Positive selection using magnetic beads isolated the CD4+ and CD8+ cells (purity was checked by flow cytometry). The chain employs TRBV6-5 and TRBJ1-2; D is perhaps TRBD1 (5 bases). Material for sequencing was CD8+ T cells sorted from blood. This TCR was sampled from a man aged 40-50 years with rheumatoid arthritis. The CDR3 bases are TGTGCCAGCAGCTCCGACAGTTACTATGGCTACACCTTC. Protein product: CASSSDSYYGYTF.